The 8 T cell receptor beta chains given below trace back to one sample, sequenced in a study of T cell clonality in common variable immunodeficiency. Profiled with immunoSEQ multiplex PCR; TCRdb holds only in-frame clones, not every one. Altogether 15,000 to 20,000 clones were found in the sample, and no singletons occur. Antigen specificity for these receptors is unknown. Study-wide findings and caveats: Fewer deletions and N-nucleotide insertions were reportedly seen in common variable immunodeficiency TCR beta sequences.

What was sequenced was peripheral blood mononuclear cells. These receptor sequences come from a human donor with common variable immunodeficiency.

Judged by abundance, this clone is medium-sized. The observed sequence ends 3 residues before the CDR3 terminus, with the missing tail filled in from the germline J gene. The chain carries TRBV5-1 and TRBJ1-4, with TRBD1 as a possible D gene (6 bases). The CDR3 is made up of 16 amino acids. From germline, CDR1 is SGHRS and CDR2 YFSETQ. V lost 2 bases and J lost 4, with 15 bases in between. This CDR3 is CASSLGSTGHNEKLFF. Incomplete CDR3 DNA: TGCGCCAGCAGCTTAGGGAGTACAGGGCATAATGAAAAA.

The part of the CDR3 DNA that was read is TGTGCCAGCAGTGAACGAGCAATCCAGGGGACC. Protein product: CASSERAIQGT. The whole CDR3 sequence reads CASSERAIQGTQYF. The gene calls are TRBV2 and TRBJ2-5; D may be TRBD1 (5 bases). The read ends 3 residues shy of where the CDR3 ends; the end is completed using the germline J gene. The CDR3 sequence is 14 residues long. Trimming took off 2 bases at V and 7 bases at J, with 14 bases between the two ends. Germline CDR1 reads SNHLY; CDR2 reads FYNNEI.

Points on this clone: Sequencing ends 3 residues short of the CDR3 end; the germline J gene provides the rest. This chain joins TRBV29-1 and TRBJ1-2; possibly TRBD1 for D (5 bases). The CDR3 totals 13 residues. Trimming cost V 2 bases and J 2 bases, with 9 bases left between them. Germline V CDR1 and CDR2: SQVTM, ANQGSEA. Here the CDR3 reads CSVESRQNYGYTF. The DNA read from the CDR3 is TGCAGCGTTGAAAGTCGACAGAACTATGGC.

In its sample, this clone was seen a few times. The observed sequence ends 3 residues before the CDR3 terminus, with the missing tail filled in from the germline J gene. This chain connects TRBV20-1 to TRBJ2-3, with D tentatively TRBD2 (5 bases). Trimming cost V 3 bases and J 0 bases, with 10 bases left between them. Germline V CDR1 and CDR2: DFQATT, SNEGSKA (reference sequence). The CDR3 spans 14 residues. CDR3 amino acids: CSARPPGSTDTQYF. The sequenced part of the CDR3 DNA is TGCAGTGCTAGGCCCCCGGGGAGCACAGATACG.

This clone was observed at least ten times. The CDR3 end is not reached by the read, which stops 3 residues before it; the germline J gene fills it in. V is TRBV20-1 and J is TRBJ2-7; 10 positions match TRBD2. Unmatched junction bases numbered 3, after V lost 0 bases and J lost 4 bases. CDR3 length equals 14 residues. The germline V gene has CDR1 DFQATT and CDR2 SNEGSKA (reference sequence). CDR3 DNA, as far as it was read: TGCAGTGCTAGAGACTGGACTAGCGGATACGAG. Translated: CSARDWTSGYE. The whole CDR3 sequence reads CSARDWTSGYEQYF.

This clone was observed many times. The read stops 3 residues short of the end of the CDR3; the missing end is completed from the germline J gene. This chain uses TRBV5-4 with TRBJ1-1, with a tentative D call TRBD1 (5 bases). Germline CDR1 is SGHNT and CDR2 is YYREEE (reference sequence). The CDR3 spans 16 residues. Trimming cost V 4 bases and J 2 bases, with 18 bases left between them. The DNA read from the CDR3 is TGTGCCAGCAGCGGAACCCGGGCGGGGCCCAACACTGAA. This translates into CASSGTRAGPNTE. The CDR3 in its entirety is CASSGTRAGPNTEAFF.

This clone appeared a few times. The read finishes 3 residues shy of the CDR3 end, and the germline J gene is used to complete it. This chain uses TRBV11-2 with TRBJ2-3; D gene uncertain. Per germline, CDR1 SGHAT and CDR2 FQNNGV. V was clipped by 1 base and J by 2 bases, with 7 bases between them. The CDR3 consists of 14 residues. This chain's CDR3 is CASSLAAVTDTQYF. The covered CDR3 bases are TGTGCCAGCAGCTTAGCTGCGGTCACAGATACG.

This clone has ten or more counts. The CDR3 goes on 3 residues after the read ends, and that part is filled in from the germline J gene. The gene calls are TRBV30 and TRBJ2-3, with 9 nucleotides matching TRBD2. This CDR3 has 16 amino acids. Germline V CDR1 and CDR2: GTSNPN, SVGIG (reference sequence). Trimming at V came to 4 bases and at J to 3 bases, leaving 11 bases not matched to a gene. CDR3 bases read: TGTGCCTGGAATCTGGGGTCTAGCGGGACGACAGATACG. It encodes CAWNLGSSGTTDT. The whole CDR3 region reads CAWNLGSSGTTDTQYF.